The sequence of this T cell receptor (beta chain) was determined in a study of blood T cells in healthy people across ages. About the research overall: About one barcoded beta molecule per two T cells was the capture yield of template switching. Regarding the study as a whole: Long-lived donors carried more naive CD4+ cells and greater diversity than aged donors. The authors considered diversity estimates from one million T cells to be underestimates. Age brought a roughly linear fall in TCR beta diversity measured per million T cells.

This clonotype came up a few times. Its target is not known. Alongside a J-beta primer mix, a sample-barcoded 5' primer served in a second PCR lasting about 7 to 11 cycles. Each CDR3 protein gets one entry after TCRdb re-called the 5' RACE reads with MiXCR. The repertoire holds over 1,300,000 distinct CDR3 sequences, with 59% as singletons. Germline loops: CDR1 LNHNV, CDR2 YYDKDF (reference sequence). The CDR3 has 14 amino acids. Trimming stripped 4 bases from V and 0 bases from J, with 6 bases between. This rearrangement joins TRBV15 to TRBJ1-4; D is undetermined. This sequence originates from a man between 18 and 29 years old in good health. The sequenced material came from blood. The chain's CDR3 is CATSTAATNEKLFF. CDR3 nucleotides: TGTGCCACCAGCACCGCAGCAACTAATGAAAAACTGTTTTTT.